This is a list of T cell receptor beta chains from one sample in a study of CD8 T cells in cerebrospinal fluid in Alzheimer's disease. TCRdb derives one entry per CDR3 protein from the 10x single-cell sequencing reads, leaving out DNA. The sample totals several hundred distinct CDR3 sequences; its top ten clones hold about 19%. Sequencing was performed on cerebrospinal fluid. The receptors were sampled from a human donor in good health. CDR3s include the opening cysteine and the closing phenylalanine or tryptophan. The order of the fields is J gene, clone size, V gene, CDR3 protein. Size is stated for part of the rows, as once, few or many counts, or as a class when the clone is expanded.

>TRBJ2-1|large|TRBV9
CASSAGLADYNEQFF
>TRBJ1-2|medium-sized|TRBV5-6
CASSFPGQSSYGYTF
>TRBJ2-7|large|TRBV2
CASRGTGTKNEQYF
>TRBJ2-1|-|TRBV27
CASSLLLVGQNNEQFF
>TRBJ2-7|medium-sized|TRBV6-6
CASSETGGLEQYF
>TRBJ2-4|large|TRBV19
CASSLRGLKNIQYF
>TRBJ1-1|medium-sized|TRBV12-3/TRBV12-4
CASIPVGRFTEAFF
>TRBJ2-3|medium-sized|TRBV7-3
CASSLGGNPSTDTQYF
>TRBJ2-1|medium-sized|TRBV20-1
CSAPGTSGFSSYNEQFF
>TRBJ1-1|medium-sized|TRBV2
CASTRQGRGTEAFF
>TRBJ1-1|-|TRBV2
CASSRNMNTEAFF
>TRBJ1-1|medium-sized|TRBV7-2
CASSLQPNTEAFF
>TRBJ1-6|large|TRBV25-1
CASSWTGGSPLHF
>TRBJ1-1|medium-sized|TRBV7-2
CASSLGGTTEAFF
>TRBJ2-2|large|TRBV30
CAWIEIAGELFF
>TRBJ1-1|medium-sized|TRBV11-1
CASSLGVGQRQAFF
>TRBJ2-1|medium-sized|TRBV29-1
CSVDGAGPNNEQFF
>TRBJ2-5|medium-sized|TRBV5-1
CASSLAVLAGQETQYF
>TRBJ2-5|medium-sized|TRBV9
CASSVGLADQETQYF
>TRBJ2-1|large|TRBV29-1
CSVGPGQGMSEQFF
>TRBJ1-2|-|TRBV7-9
CASSVDRGTNYGYTF
>TRBJ1-4|medium-sized|TRBV20-1
CSATGGQSNEKLFF
>TRBJ1-2|medium-sized|TRBV20-1
CSGGGTANYGYTF
>TRBJ1-1|medium-sized|TRBV19
CASSMSRSTEAFF
>TRBJ1-2|large|TRBV14
CASSQAETGVRAGGYTF
>TRBJ1-2|medium-sized|TRBV27
CASRRGNYGYTF
>TRBJ2-1|hyperexpanded|TRBV5-1
CASSLEGGQYNNEQFF
>TRBJ2-2|large|TRBV7-3
CASSLSGGYTGELFF
>TRBJ2-1|medium-sized|TRBV18
CASSPAVVGEQFF
>TRBJ1-1|large|TRBV20-1
CSANSGFKNTEAFF
>TRBJ1-1|large|TRBV5-1
CASSLHVTGVGTEAFF
>TRBJ1-1|medium-sized|TRBV5-1
CASSLGGENTEAFF
>TRBJ2-7|medium-sized|TRBV11-2
CASSLGQGWYEQYF
>TRBJ2-5|hyperexpanded|TRBV6-5
CASSHNDRTQYF
>TRBJ1-5|medium-sized|TRBV6-1
CASSEGLANQPQHF
>TRBJ1-4|medium-sized|TRBV16
CASSQPDRAPNEKLFF
>TRBJ2-7|large|TRBV11-2
CASSRPDRLTVEQYF
>TRBJ1-5|medium-sized|TRBV6-1
CASSEAGGSNQPQHF
>TRBJ2-7|medium-sized|TRBV2
CASRLTGGTYEQYF
>TRBJ1-4|large|TRBV6-1
CASSSRAATNEKLFF
>TRBJ2-1|large|TRBV7-3
CASSTRLAAYNEQFF
>TRBJ1-2|medium-sized|TRBV5-1
CASSVLLGAAGYTF
>TRBJ2-7|large|TRBV20-1
CSASPRYEQYF
>TRBJ1-2|-|TRBV19
CASSTTGGARGGYTF
>TRBJ2-7|-|TRBV30
CAWRKEYEQYF
>TRBJ2-7|medium-sized|TRBV7-9
CASSTDREGAYEQYF
>TRBJ2-3|large|TRBV3-1
CASSPRTSGDTQYF
>TRBJ1-1|medium-sized|TRBV27
CASSWGQYTEAFF
>TRBJ2-7|large|TRBV3-1
CASGRGISYEQYF
>TRBJ2-7|medium-sized|TRBV28
CASSSPGQGTYEQYF
>TRBJ2-5|medium-sized|TRBV2
CASNREGQQETQYF
>TRBJ1-6|large|TRBV19
CASSRTGGAGNSPLHF
>TRBJ1-6|medium-sized|TRBV2
CASSESAGRNNSPLHF